What follows describes a single T cell receptor (beta chain). One end of the junction varies from germline; a read error may be responsible. The germline gives CDR1 SGDLS, CDR2 YYNGEE. The CDR3 spans 15 residues. The donors, all healthy, were Caucasians living in Russia, aged roughly 6 to 90. Per individual sample, total RNA of at least 5.5 micrograms was extracted. The data stem from a study of blood T cells in healthy people across ages. Primed by a sample-barcoded 5' primer and a J-beta primer mix, a second PCR proceeded for about 6 to 12 cycles. One entry per CDR3 protein, called by TCRdb with MiXCR from the 5' RACE reads. The table has roughly 1 million distinct CDR3 sequences, 20% to 25% seen once. Another study also made use of these data, one on T cells of mothers and their children.

The source is a girl under 10 years old in good health. The sample was blood. The chain recombines TRBV9 with TRBJ2-1, with no clear D. CDR3 coding DNA: TGTGCCAGCAGCGTAGAAGTCCCGACCTACAATGAGCACTTCTTC. Amino acids: CASSVEVPTYNEHFF.